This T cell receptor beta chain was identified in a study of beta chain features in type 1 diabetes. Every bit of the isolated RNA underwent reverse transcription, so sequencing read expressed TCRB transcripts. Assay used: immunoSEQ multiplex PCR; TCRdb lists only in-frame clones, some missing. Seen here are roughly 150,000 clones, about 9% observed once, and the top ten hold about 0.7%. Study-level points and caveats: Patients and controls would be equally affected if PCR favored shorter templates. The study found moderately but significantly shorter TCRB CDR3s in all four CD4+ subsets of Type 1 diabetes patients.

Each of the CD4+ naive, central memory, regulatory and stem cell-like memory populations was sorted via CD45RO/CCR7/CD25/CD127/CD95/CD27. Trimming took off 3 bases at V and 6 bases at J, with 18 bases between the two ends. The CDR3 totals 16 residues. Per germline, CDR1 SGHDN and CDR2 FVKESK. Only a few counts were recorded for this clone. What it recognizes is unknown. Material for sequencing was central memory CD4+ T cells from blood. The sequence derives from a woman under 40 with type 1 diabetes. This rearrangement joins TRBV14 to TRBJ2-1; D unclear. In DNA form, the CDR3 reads TGTGCCAGCAGCCATGGTGGCCTTTGGCTGGCCAATGAGCAGTTCTTC. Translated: CASSHGGLWLANEQFF. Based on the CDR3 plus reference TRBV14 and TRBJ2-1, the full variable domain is EAGVTQFPSHSVIEKGQTVTLRCDPISGHDNLYWYRRVMGKEIKFLLHFVKESKQDESGMPNNRFLAERTGGTYSTLKVQPAELEDSGVYFCASSHGGLWLANEQFFGPGTRLTVL.